The 5 T cell receptor beta chains listed next were all sequenced from one sample in a study of yellow fever vaccine responses in identical twins. TCRdb ran MiXCR on the RT-PCR reads and lists one entry per CDR3 protein. The sample lists several thousand distinct CDR3 sequences, roughly 84% occurring once. The sample consisted of T cells from blood (PBMCs), unsorted or a sorted subset (not recorded which), taken before or after yellow fever vaccination (not recorded which). Every receptor here comes from a woman aged 18 to 35 who received the yellow fever vaccine.

This clonotype was seen a few times. V is TRBV11-1 and J is TRBJ2-5; D not resolved. Germline CDR1 is SGHAT and CDR2 is FQDESV (reference sequence). V shed 5 bases and J shed 2 bases, with 15 bases lying between them. The CDR3 spans 15 residues. This CDR3 reads CASSLDASFQETQYF. CDR3 bases: TGTGCCAGCAGCCTAGATGCGAGTTTTCAAGAGACCCAGTACTTC.

This clonotype occurred a few times. The chain couples TRBV29-1 to TRBJ2-5; D gene unclear. The germline V gene encodes CDR1 SQVTM and CDR2 ANQGSEA. Trimming left V 3 bases short and J 4 bases short, with 3 bases between. The CDR3 loop spans 10 amino acids. The CDR3 is CSVEGETQYF. Here the CDR3 DNA reads TGCAGCGTTGAGGGAGAGACCCAGTACTTC. The entire variable domain, with the rest obtained from reference TRBV29-1 and TRBJ2-5, is as follows: SAVISQKPSRDICQRGTSLTIQCQVDSQVTMMFWYRQQPGQSLTLIATANQGSEATYESGFVIDKFPISRPNLTFSTLTVSNMSPEDSSIYLCSVEGETQYFGPGTRLLVL.

CDR3 nucleotides: TGTGCCAGCAGCTTAGGAACAGATCAGCCCCAGCATTTT. Amino acids: CASSLGTDQPQHF. The genes are TRBV7-6 and TRBJ1-5; D call uncertain. CDR3 length: 13 amino acids. V was trimmed by 1 base and J by 5 bases, leaving 6 bases between them. Germline CDR1 is SGHVS and CDR2 is FNYEAQ. Based on the CDR3 plus reference TRBV7-6 and TRBJ1-5, the full variable domain is GAGVSQSPRYKVTKRGQDVALRCDPISGHVSLYWYRQALGQGPEFLTYFNYEAQQDKSGLPNDRFSAERPEGSISTLTIQRTEQRDSAMYRCASSLGTDQPQHFGDGTRLSIL.

The chain joins TRBV29-1 to TRBJ1-2, with D perhaps TRBD1 (5 bases). V was trimmed by 7 bases and J by 8 bases, leaving 14 bases between them. Germline lookup yields CDR1 SQVTM and CDR2 ANQGSEA. The CDR3 loop spans 11 amino acids. CDR3 nucleotides: TGCAGCGGGATCAGGGACGGGGGCTACACCTTC. It specifies CSGIRDGGYTF.

The chain uses TRBV11-3 and TRBJ1-2; 7 bases are shared with TRBD1. Per germline, CDR1 SGHNT and CDR2 YENEEA. This CDR3 comprises 14 residues. V shed 5 bases, J shed 0 bases, and the junction held 3 bases outside the gene matches. The CDR3, as DNA: TGTGCCAGCAGCCGACAGGGAACTAACTATGGCTACACCTTC. Residues: CASSRQGTNYGYTF.